The next 5 T cell receptor beta chains were all read from a single sample in a study of T cells after yellow fever vaccination. In TCRdb, the 5' RACE reads were re-called with MiXCR into one record per CDR3 protein. The sample holds just under 600,000 distinct CDR3 sequences, approximately 12% seen once. The material was PBMCs, obtained on the day of the yellow fever booster vaccination. The receptors come from a man aged 25-45 years who received the YFV17D yellow fever vaccine.

At least ten counts were recorded for this clonotype. The V call is TRBV5-1, the J call TRBJ2-5; D is unclear. CDR3 length equals 13 residues. Trimming pared 0 bases from V and 1 base from J, leaving 4 bases between. Germline CDR1 SGHRS, CDR2 YFSETQ. In DNA, the CDR3 is TGCGCCAGCAGCTTGGACAGCCAAGAGACCCAGTACTTC. Protein sequence: CASSLDSQETQYF.

The V gene is TRBV7-9, the J gene TRBJ2-3; 8 bases are a match to TRBD1. The CDR3 is 16 amino acids. V lost 4 bases and J lost 1; bases outside the gene matches: 7. CDR1 and CDR2 (germline): SEHNR, FQNEAQ (reference sequence). This CDR3 reads CASSSRTGWGTDTQYF. CDR3 DNA: TGTGCCAGCAGCTCGAGGACAGGGTGGGGCACAGATACGCAGTATTTT. The whole variable domain, filled in from reference TRBV7-9 and TRBJ2-3, reads DTGVSQNPRHKITKRGQNVTFRCDPISEHNRLYWYRQTLGQGPEFLTYFQNEAQLEKSRLLSDRFSAERPKGSFSTLEIQRTEQGDSAMYLCASSSRTGWGTDTQYFGPGTRLTVL.

This clonotype has a handful of counts. The chain is built from TRBV7-9 and TRBJ2-1, with D unclear. CDR3 size: 14 residues. The germline V gene has CDR1 SEHNR and CDR2 FQNEAQ (reference sequence). V lost 5 bases, J lost 12 bases, and 20 bases lay in between. The CDR3 reads CASSPGPFYGGQFF. CDR3 sequence (DNA): TGTGCCAGCAGCCCAGGCCCGTTTTATGGTGGGCAGTTCTTC.

The rearrangement uses TRBV20-1 and TRBJ2-1; TRBD2 matches 10 bases. CDR1 is DFQATT, CDR2 SNEGSKA, per germline (reference sequence). Trimming at V came to 6 bases and at J to 5 bases, leaving 13 bases not matched to a gene. This CDR3 region has 16 residues. This CDR3 reads CSATYSGRIPNNEQFF. Written as DNA, the CDR3 is TGCAGTGCCACCTATAGCGGGAGGATACCCAACAATGAGCAGTTCTTC.

V is TRBV15 and J is TRBJ2-5, with a tentative D call TRBD1 (6 bases). Germline V gene lookup returns CDR1 LNHNV and CDR2 YYDKDF (reference sequence). Trimming took 4 bases from V and 2 from J, leaving 11 bases between them. The CDR3 has 14 residues. CDR3 sequence: CATSKTGKQETQYF. CDR3 nucleotides: TGTGCCACCAGCAAGACAGGAAAGCAAGAGACCCAGTACTTC. The full variable domain, rest sourced from reference TRBV15 and TRBJ2-5, is DAMVIQNPRYQVTQFGKPVTLSCSQTLNHNVMYWYQQKSSQAPKLLFHYYDKDFNNEADTPDNFQSRRPNTSFCFLDIRSPGLGDTAMYLCATSKTGKQETQYFGPGTRLLVL.